These 17 T cell receptor beta chains came from one sample sequenced in a study of T cells after yellow fever vaccination. Using its own MiXCR run on the 5' RACE reads, TCRdb lists one record per CDR3 protein. This sample has some 300,000 distinct CDR3 sequences; 7.5% to 9% occur once, and the top ten carry around 3.4%. The sample in question was CD4+ T cells sorted from PBMCs, obtained 5 days after the yellow fever booster vaccination. Receptor source: a man between 18 and 29 years old who received the YFV17D yellow fever vaccine.

This clonotype was picked up many times. The V and J genes are TRBV11-1 and TRBJ2-5; no clear D. Trimming removed 2 bases at V and 2 bases at J, with 6 bases between. Germline-derived CDR1 and CDR2 are SGHAT and FQDESV (reference sequence). The CDR3 runs 13 residues. The CDR3 DNA reads TGTGCCAGCAGCTTAAACACACAAGAGACCCAGTACTTC. Translating gives CASSLNTQETQYF.

The gene calls are TRBV5-6 and TRBJ2-7; TRBD1 matches at 7 bases. The CDR3 is 16 residues long. With 6 bases clipped from V and 1 base from J, the junction kept 13 bases outside the gene matches. Germline CDR1 and CDR2: SGHDT and YYEEEE. CDR3 sequence: CASTRIDREASYEQYV. The CDR3 DNA is TGTGCCAGCACCAGAATAGACAGGGAAGCGTCCTACGAGCAGTACGTC.

The rearrangement joins TRBV11-1 to TRBJ2-7, with D hard to call. V was trimmed by 4 bases and J by 3 bases, leaving 16 bases between them. The germline gives CDR1 SGHAT, CDR2 FQDESV (reference sequence). The CDR3 is made up of 15 amino acids. As DNA, the CDR3 is TGTGCCAGCAGCTCCACCCCTACCGCAAGCTACGAGCAGTACTTC. The encoded protein is CASSSTPTASYEQYF.

The CDR3 DNA is TGTGCCACCAGCAGAGGCCAGGGGGAGACCCAGTACTTC. Its protein product is CATSRGQGETQYF. This chain joins TRBV15 and TRBJ2-5; possible D gene TRBD1, 6 bases. Germline CDR1 is LNHNV and CDR2 is YYDKDF (reference sequence). Deletions cut 1 base from V and 5 bases from J, with 8 bases between. The CDR3 extends over 13 amino acids.

The V call is TRBV5-1, the J call TRBJ2-5; no clear D gene. The CDR3 sequence is 14 residues long. Between the trimmed V and J ends, which lost 0 bases and 1 base, there was a span of 7 bases. Per the germline V gene, CDR1 is SGHRS and CDR2 is YFSETQ. The CDR3 DNA reads as TGCGCCAGCAGCTTGGTGTCTTTCCAAGAGACCCAGTACTTC. This encodes CASSLVSFQETQYF.

This clonotype was observed a handful of times. This chain uses TRBV5-1 with TRBJ2-1; no definite D call. The CDR3 is made up of 13 amino acids. CDR1 is SGHRS and CDR2 is YFSETQ in the germline V gene. The V end lost 4 bases, the J end lost 3 bases, and 8 bases lay between the germline ends. The CDR3 nucleotides are TGCGCCAGCAGCCCAACCTACTACAATGAGCAGTTCTTC. Translating it yields CASSPTYYNEQFF.

This clonotype turned up a few times. The chain couples TRBV11-2 to TRBJ2-2, with D unclear. The CDR3 extends over 10 amino acids. CDR1 and CDR2 (germline): SGHAT, FQNNGV. V was trimmed by 8 bases and J by 6 bases, leaving 4 bases between them. CDR3 loop: CASGPGELFF. For the CDR3, the DNA is TGTGCCAGCGGTCCCGGGGAGCTGTTTTTT.

In this sample, this clonotype turned up a few times. The chain uses TRBV12-3 or TRBV12-4 and TRBJ2-3; D is possibly TRBD2 (7 bases). V lost 4 bases, J lost 2 bases, and 10 bases lay in between. The CDR3 has 14 residues. Here the CDR3 reads CASSYRDYTDTQYF. The CDR3 nucleotides read TGTGCCAGCAGTTACAGGGACTACACAGATACGCAGTATTTT.

V and J are TRBV12-3 or TRBV12-4 and TRBJ1-1, with D perhaps matching TRBD1 (5 bases). Trimming shortened V by 3 bases and J by 0 bases, and 11 bases separated the two germline ends. CDR3 length: 15 amino acids. As DNA, the CDR3 is TGTGCCAGCAGTTTCAGCGCAGGGATGAACACTGAAGCTTTCTTT. Its protein product is CASSFSAGMNTEAFF.

This clonotype was counted at least ten times. The CDR3 DNA sequence: TGCGCCAGCAGCCAAAATTTTCCGGATACGCAGTATTTT. It codes for CASSQNFPDTQYF. The rearrangement uses TRBV4-3 and TRBJ2-3; no reliable D call. With 2 bases removed from V and 6 bases from J, the gap between germline ends came to 9 bases. Germline V CDR1 and CDR2: LGHNA, YSLEER. This CDR3 has 13 amino acids.

The CDR3 sequence: CASTGGKGAYNEQFF. The CDR3 nucleotides read TGTGCCAGCACAGGGGGCAAAGGAGCCTACAATGAGCAGTTCTTC. The genes are TRBV11-2 and TRBJ2-1, with 8 bases fitting TRBD1. CDR1 SGHAT and CDR2 FQNNGV come from the germline V gene. Trimming removed 7 bases from V and 2 bases from J; junction bases left unmatched: 7. This CDR3 is built from 15 residues.

This clonotype has just a few counts. The chain couples TRBV5-1 to TRBJ2-2, with TRBD2 identical over 11 bases. The CDR3 is 17 amino acids. CDR1 and CDR2 from the germline V gene are SGHRS and YFSETQ. V shed 4 bases, J shed 4 bases, and the junction held 9 bases outside the gene matches. CDR3 DNA sequence: TGCGCCAGCAGCGCCACTAGCGGGGGCTTGGGCACCGGGGAGCTGTTTTTT. Translated: CASSATSGGLGTGELFF.

In its sample, this clonotype was seen a few times. The chain links TRBV25-1 to TRBJ1-2; D unresolved. The V end was cut by 1 base, the J end by 2 bases, with 5 bases between. The germline gives CDR1 MGHDK, CDR2 SYGVNS. This CDR3 has 13 amino acids. The CDR3 here is CASSELGNYGYTF. DNA of the CDR3: TGTGCCAGCAGTGAATTGGGCAACTATGGCTACACCTTC.

This clonotype has more than one count but fewer than ten. The chain has TRBV20-1 and TRBJ1-2; D is unclear. The V and J ends lost 3 bases and 4 bases respectively, with 9 bases between them. The germline V gene has CDR1 DFQATT and CDR2 SNEGSKA (reference sequence). CDR3 length: 12 amino acids. CDR3 in amino acids: CSASPVRYGYTF. For the CDR3, the DNA is TGCAGTGCTAGCCCCGTTCGCTATGGCTACACCTTC.

The genes are TRBV28 and TRBJ1-1; the D is unclear. In germline, CDR1 is MDHEN, CDR2 SYDVKM. The ends were cut back, 8 bases at V and 2 bases at J, with 21 bases in the middle. The CDR3 runs to 16 residues. The CDR3: CASLRALVFRNTEAFF. For the CDR3, the DNA is TGTGCCAGCCTGAGGGCACTGGTTTTTAGAAACACTGAAGCTTTCTTT.

At least ten counts were recorded for this clonotype. This rearrangement joins TRBV4-1 to TRBJ2-5, with D perhaps matching TRBD2 (5 bases). CDR3 length: 16 residues. The germline V and J ends were trimmed by 0 bases and 2 bases, with 13 bases remaining between them. Germline CDR1 MGHRA, CDR2 YSYEKL. CDR3 coding DNA: TGCGCCAGCAGCCAAGAAGGGAGACTTGGGCAAGAGACCCAGTACTTC. Protein: CASSQEGRLGQETQYF.

The table lists this clonotype with many counts. The chain recombines TRBV2 with TRBJ1-6; a weak D match, TRBD1 (6 bases). Trimming took off 6 bases at V and 7 bases at J, with 16 bases between the two ends. The CDR3 is 15 amino acids. CDR1 is SNHLY and CDR2 is FYNNEI in the germline V gene. The CDR3 protein is CASSPSQGVNSPLHF. The CDR3 DNA is TGTGCCAGCAGCCCATCACAGGGCGTAAATTCACCCCTCCACTTT.